This T cell receptor beta chain was identified in a study of T-cell reconstitution after alpha-beta-depleted transplantation in children. Study conclusions and caveats: Once a year had passed after transplant, T-cell counts and diversity came mostly from newly produced T cells.

The CDR3 runs to 16 residues. In germline, CDR1 is SEHNR, CDR2 FQNEAQ (reference sequence). V lost 0 bases, J lost 2 bases, and 5 bases stayed unmatched. Notes on this clonotype: What it binds is not known.

Preparation of the TCRbeta library was carried out with unique molecular identifiers. Using its own MiXCR run on the PCR reads, TCRdb lists one record per CDR3 protein. The sample lists hundreds of thousands of distinct CDR3 sequences; about 25% were seen once. The sequencing used PBMCs, collected before TCRalphabeta/CD19-depleted stem cell transplant. The sequence was collected from a girl aged 2 to 9 with Fanconi anemia, due to receive a stem cell transplant. This chain joins TRBV7-9 and TRBJ2-3; 7 bases match TRBD2. As DNA, the CDR3 is TGTGCCAGCAGCTTAGCGAGCGGGATGGACACAGATACGCAGTATTTT. Amino acid sequence: CASSLASGMDTDTQYF. Filled out from reference TRBV7-9 and TRBJ2-3, the complete variable domain reads DTGVSQNPRHKITKRGQNVTFRCDPISEHNRLYWYRQTLGQGPEFLTYFQNEAQLEKSRLLSDRFSAERPKGSFSTLEIQRTEQGDSAMYLCASSLASGMDTDTQYFGPGTRLTVL.